The 9 T cell receptor beta chains below all came from one sample that was sequenced in a study of T cell clonality in common variable immunodeficiency. These TCRs are of unknown antigen specificity. Measured with immunoSEQ multiplex PCR; TCRdb has only the in-frame clones, and not every one. This sample has 28,000 or so clones, each found more than once. Study-level findings and limits: Reportedly, TCR beta sequences from common variable immunodeficiency showed fewer deletions and N-nucleotide insertions.

The sample taken for sequencing was peripheral blood mononuclear cells. These receptors were collected from a human donor with common variable immunodeficiency.

The table lists this clone with many counts. The CDR3 extends 3 residues past the end of the read, so its final part is completed from the germline J gene. V is TRBV7-2 and J is TRBJ1-1; D remains ambiguous. The CDR3 extends over 13 amino acids. The germline gives CDR1 SGHTA, CDR2 FQGNSA. The CDR3 protein is CASSYYFAGEAFF. The covered CDR3 bases are TGTGCCAGCAGCTATTATTTTGCGGGGGAA.

In regard to this clone: Read coverage stops 3 residues before the CDR3 terminus; the germline J gene supplies the remainder. The same CDR3 also results from other DNA sequences found in this sample. V usage is TRBV19 and J usage is TRBJ1-5, with D possibly matching TRBD1 (6 bases). Per germline, CDR1 LNHDA and CDR2 SQIVND (reference sequence). The V end lost 3 bases, the J end lost 6 bases, and 12 bases lay between the germline ends. This CDR3 is built from 14 residues. The sequenced CDR3 bases are TGTGCCAGTAGTATGGGGGGGCGAGGTCAGCCC. Its protein is CASSMGGRGQP. The entire CDR3 protein is CASSMGGRGQPQHF.

Many counts were recorded for this clone. The read finishes 3 residues shy of the CDR3 end, and the germline J gene is used to complete it. V gene TRBV20-1 combines with J gene TRBJ2-1; D call uncertain. V lost 4 bases and J lost 3, with 10 bases in between. The germline gives CDR1 DFQATT, CDR2 SNEGSKA (reference sequence). The CDR3 is made up of 13 amino acids. CDR3 residues: CSATVSGYNEQFF. The sequenced CDR3 bases are TGCAGTGCTACAGTCTCAGGCTACAATGAG.

There are many counts of this clone. The read stops 3 residues short of the end of the CDR3; the missing end is completed from the germline J gene. This chain joins TRBV7-8 and TRBJ2-1, with 10 bases fitting TRBD2. This CDR3 is built from 15 residues. Per germline, CDR1 SGHVS and CDR2 FQNEAQ. The ends lost 8 bases at V and 1 base at J; junction bases unmatched: 5. Here the CDR3 reads CASGQLAGSYNEQFF. CDR3 DNA (partial): TGTGCCAGCGGCCAACTAGCGGGATCCTACAATGAG.

This clone was seen a handful of times. The CDR3 end lies 3 residues beyond the end of the read and is filled in from the germline J gene. This sequence joins TRBV20-1 and TRBJ2-7, with a tentative D call TRBD2 (5 bases). This CDR3 region has 15 residues. The V end lost 3 bases, the J end lost 0 bases, and 15 bases lay between the germline ends. Germline CDR1 is DFQATT and CDR2 is SNEGSKA (reference sequence). The DNA read from the CDR3 is TGCAGTGCTAGTCCACAGCGGAAGAGCTCCTACGAG. Residues: CSASPQRKSSYE. The whole CDR3 sequence reads CSASPQRKSSYEQYF.

This clone was seen more than once but under ten times. The covered CDR3 bases are TGTGCCAGCGGTTCGACAGGGAAAGCCTACGAG. Translated, it gives CASGSTGKAYE. The whole CDR3 sequence reads CASGSTGKAYEQYF. The rearrangement joins TRBV4-2 to TRBJ2-7; TRBD1 agrees at 7 bases. The sequence runs out 3 residues before the end of the CDR3; the remainder is reconstructed from the germline J gene. CDR3 size: 14 residues. V dropped 8 bases and J dropped 2; count of bases not matched to a gene: 9. Per the germline V gene, CDR1 is LGHNA and CDR2 is YNFKEQ.

This clone was seen ten or more times. This CDR3 reads CASSPRCPSTEAFF. Incomplete CDR3 DNA: TGTGCCAGCTCACCCAGATGTCCCTCCACTGAA. The chain has TRBV18 and TRBJ1-1; D is ambiguous. The read ends 3 residues early relative to the CDR3; the germline J gene fills the gap. CDR1 is KGHSH and CDR2 is LQKENI in the germline V gene. V was pared by 3 bases and J by 4 bases, with 12 bases between. This CDR3 is 14 amino acids long.

This clone was counted at least ten times. Coverage ceases 3 residues before the CDR3 finishes, and the germline J gene fills in the end. The chain is built from TRBV19 and TRBJ2-3; D is ambiguous. Trimming cost V 8 bases and J 1 base, with 7 bases left between them. The length of the CDR3 is 12 residues. Germline V gene lookup returns CDR1 LNHDA and CDR2 SQIVND (reference sequence). CDR3 loop: CASQEGTDTQYF. The CDR3 bases that were read are TGTGCCAGTCAAGAGGGCACAGATACG.

This clone has at least ten counts. The DNA read from the CDR3 is TGTGCCAGCTCACCAACTAGGGCTAACGAG. Translated, it gives CASSPTRANE. The entire CDR3 protein reads CASSPTRANEQYF. The V gene is TRBV18, the J gene TRBJ2-7; possibly TRBD2 for D (5 bases). The missing CDR3 end, 3 residues past where the read stops, is filled in from the germline J gene. This CDR3 region has 13 residues. V was pared by 2 bases and J by 5 bases, with 10 bases between. Germline V gene sequence: CDR1 KGHSH, CDR2 LQKENI. The complete variable domain, with remaining parts taken from reference TRBV18 and TRBJ2-7, reads NAGVMQNPRHLVRRRGQEARLRCSPMKGHSHVYWYRQLPEEGLKFMVYLQKENIIDESGMPKERFSAEFPKEGPSILRIQQVVRGDSAAYFCASSPTRANEQYFGPGTRLTVT.